The next 15 T cell receptor beta chains were all read from a single sample in a study of blood T cell repertoires in COVID-19. The data were produced by immunoSEQ multiplex PCR, yet TCRdb's version contains in-frame clones alone and is incomplete. The profile shows around 82,000 clones, 75% to 85% of them singletons. Sequenced input: peripheral blood. The receptor set was obtained from a man between 45 and 60 years old with COVID-19, enrolled during active disease.

This sequence joins TRBV3-1 (or the pseudogene TRBV3-2) and TRBJ1-6; D gene uncertain. Trimming took off 1 base at V and 5 bases at J, with 12 bases between the two ends. Germline values: CDR1 LGHDT, CDR2 YNNKEL (reference sequence). The CDR3 runs to 16 residues. In nucleotides, the CDR3 is TGTGCCAGCAGCCAAGCCCTACGCCCGAATAATTCACCCCTCCACTTT. This sequence encodes CASSQALRPNNSPLHF.

The chain carries TRBV6-5 and TRBJ2-7; TRBD1 agrees at 7 bases. Trimming at V came to 7 bases and at J to 1 base, leaving 10 bases not matched to a gene. This CDR3 is 15 amino acids long. Germline CDR1 reads MNHEY; CDR2 reads SVGAGI. The CDR3 DNA reads as TGTGCCAGCACTCCAGGTGGGACAGTTTCCTACGAGCAGTACTTC. It codes for CASTPGGTVSYEQYF.

V is TRBV10-3 and J is TRBJ1-5; tentatively, D is TRBD1 (6 bases). V was pared by 0 bases and J by 2 bases, with 11 bases between. In germline, CDR1 is ENHRY, CDR2 SYGVKD. The CDR3 consists of 16 residues. This chain's CDR3 is CAISESVPGGNQPQHF. CDR3 sequence (DNA): TGTGCCATCAGTGAGTCGGTGCCAGGGGGCAATCAGCCCCAGCATTTT.

The chain links TRBV4-3 to TRBJ2-7; 10 bases map to TRBD1. V was pared by 1 base and J by 5 bases, with 8 bases of the junction left unmatched. The germline V gene has CDR1 LGHNA and CDR2 YSLEER. The CDR3 extends over 16 amino acids. DNA for the CDR3: TGCGCCAGCAGCCAAGGATGGACAGGGGGTTGGGACGAGCAGTACTTC. As protein: CASSQGWTGGWDEQYF.

As regards this clone: At one end, the junction sequence differs from germline, possibly due to a read error. The CDR3 sequence: CASSSGTGGEQYF. DNA for the CDR3: TGTGCTAGCAGCTCCGGGACAGGGGGCGAGCAGTACTTC. This chain joins TRBV7-7 and TRBJ2-7; 11 positions match TRBD1. Germline assignment: CDR1 SSHAT and CDR2 FNYEAQ (reference sequence). This CDR3 is built from 13 residues.

The genes are TRBV19 and TRBJ2-3, with TRBD1 matching over 9 bases. From germline, CDR1 is LNHDA and CDR2 SQIVND (reference sequence). The CDR3 consists of 15 residues. Unmatched junction bases numbered 4, after V lost 6 bases and J lost 0 bases. In DNA, the CDR3 is TGTGCCAGTAGAGGGGGACAGGGTAGCACAGATACGCAGTATTTT. It yields the protein CASRGGQGSTDTQYF.

This clone appeared many times. The rearrangement links TRBV24-1 to TRBJ2-7; 7 bases match TRBD1. From germline, CDR1 is KGHDR and CDR2 SFDVKD. Trimming took 5 bases from V and 0 from J; bases not matched to a gene: 6. This CDR3 has 15 amino acids. CDR3 residues: CATSADRDSSYEQYF. CDR3 bases: TGTGCCACCAGTGCCGACCGGGACAGCTCCTACGAGCAGTACTTC.

The rearrangement links TRBV7-9 to TRBJ2-1; 9 bases align to TRBD1. Unmatched junction bases numbered 7, after V lost 2 bases and J lost 5 bases. Germline CDR1 is SEHNR and CDR2 is FQNEAQ (reference sequence). The CDR3 consists of 16 residues. CDR3 amino acids: CASSLYAGTGNNEQFF. The CDR3, as DNA: TGTGCCAGCAGCTTATATGCCGGGACAGGGAACAATGAGCAGTTCTTC.

This chain uses TRBV4-2 with TRBJ2-1; TRBD2 might be the D (5 bases). The CDR3 loop spans 16 amino acids. Germline V gene data show CDR1 as LGHNA and CDR2 as YNFKEQ. Between the trimmed V and J ends, which lost 1 base and 0 bases, there was a span of 10 bases. This chain's CDR3 is CASSQGSGSSYNEQFF. The CDR3 DNA sequence: TGTGCCAGCAGCCAAGGGAGCGGAAGCTCCTACAATGAGCAGTTCTTC.

This clone was counted only a few times. This chain uses TRBV6-2 or TRBV6-3 with TRBJ2-1; 9 bases are a match to TRBD1. CDR1 and CDR2 from the germline V gene are MNHEY and SVGEGT. The CDR3 runs 15 residues. The ends lost 5 bases at V and 6 bases at J; junction bases unmatched: 8. In DNA form, the CDR3 reads TGTGCCAGCAGTAAAGCGGGACAGGGTGTCAATGAGCAGTTCTTC. Amino acid sequence: CASSKAGQGVNEQFF.

The gene calls are TRBV6-5 and TRBJ1-2; D uncertain. Germline V gene data show CDR1 as MNHEY and CDR2 as SVGAGI. The CDR3 sequence is 12 residues long. V was clipped by 10 bases and J by 3 bases, with 12 bases between them. In DNA form, the CDR3 reads TGTGCCACCAAAGAGGTCTACTATGGCTACACCTTC. Protein: CATKEVYYGYTF.

This clone was seen only once. The V call is TRBV5-1, the J call TRBJ1-3; D remains unclear. V was cut by 5 bases and J by 0 bases, with 6 bases left in between. Germline V gives CDR1 SGHRS, CDR2 YFSETQ. This CDR3 spans 13 amino acids. The CDR3 here is CASRNGSGNTIYF. DNA of the CDR3: TGCGCCAGCAGAAACGGCTCTGGAAACACCATATATTTT.

This sequence joins TRBV7-9 and TRBJ1-3, with D possibly TRBD1 on 6 matching bases. Germline CDR1 and CDR2: SEHNR and FQNEAQ (reference sequence). V was shortened by 3 bases and J by 0 bases, with 12 bases between the two germline ends. The CDR3 is 16 residues long. The CDR3 bases are TGTGCCAGCAGCTTTCAGGGGTCCCTCTCTGGAAACACCATATATTTT. Encoded protein: CASSFQGSLSGNTIYF.

The chain links TRBV1 to TRBJ2-2; TRBD2, the table's D call, lacks a check against the DNA. TRBV1 is a pseudogene segment. This CDR3 has 18 residues. CDR3 DNA sequence: TGCACCAGCAGCCAAGATTGGACTAGCGGGAGAGTTAACGGGGAGCTGTTTTTT. Residues: CTSSQDWTSGRVNGELFF.

This sequence joins TRBV3-1 (or the pseudogene TRBV3-2) and TRBJ1-2, with D possibly matching TRBD1 (6 bases). V was cut by 4 bases and J by 4 bases, with 16 bases left in between. The CDR3 runs 15 residues. Germline values: CDR1 LGHDT, CDR2 YNNKEL (reference sequence). CDR3 protein: CASSRQGGGGYGYTF. In DNA, the CDR3 is TGTGCCAGCAGCCGCCAAGGGGGGGGCGGCTATGGCTACACCTTC.